This TCR beta chain was found in a study of regulatory T cells in long-lasting Graves disease. This clonotype has ten or more counts. HTBI primers from iRepertoire and Arm-PCR of CDR3 regions yielded the TCR beta libraries. TCRdb fed the multiplex PCR reads into MiXCR, producing one record per CDR3 protein. The sample has 560,000 or so distinct CDR3 sequences, about 16% seen once; the top ten hold approximately 12%. The time point was: newly diagnosed GD, antithyroid drugs for less than 3 months. Generation of the TCR library employed RNA extracted from PBMCs. This sample was also put to use in a study of T cells in Graves' hyperthyroidism and ophthalmopathy.

This clonotype originated in a man aged 18-30 years with Graves disease. The starting material was peripheral blood mononuclear cells (PBMCs), obtained at new diagnosis, from a patient treated with antithyroid drugs.

CDR3 loop: CASSTKNPFGQLQYF. The CDR3 nucleotides are TGTGCCAGCAGTACCAAAAACCCATTCGGGCAGTTGCAGTACTTC. This chain joins TRBV6-1 and TRBJ2-7; no definite D call. The CDR3 totals 15 residues. Germline V gene sequence: CDR1 MNHNS, CDR2 SASEGT. The V and J ends lost 5 bases and 9 bases respectively, with 23 bases between them.